This T cell receptor delta chain stems from a study of Vδ1+ human thymocytes. Study conclusions and caveats: Around 18% of thymic delta-chain sequences were Vdelta2, with few Vdelta3, unlike blood Vdelta1+ controls. In the thymus, TRG and TRD repertoires looked highly polyclonal with Gaussian CDR3 lengths.

Sequences come from RNA converted to cDNA by reverse transcription. Pooled V-gene forward primers with one constant-region reverse primer generated the CDR3 amplicons by multiplex PCR. TCRdb re-identified clones in the multiplex PCR reads via CATT. The data show some 25,000 delta-chain clones, 7.4% seen once. Concerning this clone itself: The antigen is not known.

CDR1 is TSWWSYY, CDR2 QGS, per germline. Trimming cost V 1 base and J 7 bases; bases outside gene matches: 18. The CDR3 sequence is 19 residues long. The TCR comes from a girl less than two years old who had congenital heart surgery. The chain employs TRDV1 and TRDJ1; the match to TRDD3 covers 10 bases. Sequenced input: Vdelta1+ gamma-delta thymocytes from the thymus. As for subset: FACS-sorted CD3+ TCRalphabeta- TCRVdelta1+ TCRVdelta2- thymocytes. DNA for the CDR3: TGTGCTCTTGGGGAACGAAGCACTGGGGGATTTCCCGCGTTCGTTAAACTCATCTTT. This codes for CALGERSTGGFPAFVKLIF.